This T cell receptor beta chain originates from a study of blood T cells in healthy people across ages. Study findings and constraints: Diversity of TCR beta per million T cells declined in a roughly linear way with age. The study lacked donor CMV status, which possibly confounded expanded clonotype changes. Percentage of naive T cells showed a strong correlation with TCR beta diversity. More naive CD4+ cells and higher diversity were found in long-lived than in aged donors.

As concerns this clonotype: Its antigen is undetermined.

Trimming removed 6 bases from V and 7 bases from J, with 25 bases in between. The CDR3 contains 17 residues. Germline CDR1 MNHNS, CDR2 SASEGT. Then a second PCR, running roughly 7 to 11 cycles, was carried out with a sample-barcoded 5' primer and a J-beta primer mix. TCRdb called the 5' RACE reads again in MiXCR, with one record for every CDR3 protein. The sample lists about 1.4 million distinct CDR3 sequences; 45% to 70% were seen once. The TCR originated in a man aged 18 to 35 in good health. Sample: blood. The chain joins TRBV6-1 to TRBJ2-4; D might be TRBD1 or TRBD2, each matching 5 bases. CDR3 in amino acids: CASRSKLKTGAENIQYF. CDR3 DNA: TGTGCCAGCAGGTCGAAGTTAAAAACCGGGGCCGAGAACATTCAGTACTTC.